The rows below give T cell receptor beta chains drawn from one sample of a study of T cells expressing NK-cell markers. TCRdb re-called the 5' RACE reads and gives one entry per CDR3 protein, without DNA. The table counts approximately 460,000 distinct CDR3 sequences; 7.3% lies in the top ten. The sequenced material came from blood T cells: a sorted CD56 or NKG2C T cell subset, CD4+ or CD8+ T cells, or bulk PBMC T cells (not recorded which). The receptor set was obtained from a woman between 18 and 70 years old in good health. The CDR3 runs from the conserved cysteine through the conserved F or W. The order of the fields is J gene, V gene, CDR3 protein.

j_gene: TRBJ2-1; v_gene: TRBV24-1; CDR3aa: CATSDLGQGINEQFF
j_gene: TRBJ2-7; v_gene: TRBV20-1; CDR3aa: CSASSGAKLGEQYF
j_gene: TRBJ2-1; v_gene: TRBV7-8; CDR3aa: CASSSAYNEQFF
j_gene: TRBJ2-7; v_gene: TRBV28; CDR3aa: CASSLAEASYEQYF
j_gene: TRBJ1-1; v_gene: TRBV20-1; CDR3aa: CSAKGGGTKINTEAFF
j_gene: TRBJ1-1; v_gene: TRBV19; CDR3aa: CASTQGVTEAFF
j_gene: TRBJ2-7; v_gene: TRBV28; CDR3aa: CASSEAGESYEQYF
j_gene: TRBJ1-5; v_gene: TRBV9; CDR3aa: CASSPGVSNQPQHF
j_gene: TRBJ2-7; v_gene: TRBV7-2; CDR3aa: CASSPDWQSSYEQYF
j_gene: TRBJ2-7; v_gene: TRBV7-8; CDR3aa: CASSLVAGTYEQYF
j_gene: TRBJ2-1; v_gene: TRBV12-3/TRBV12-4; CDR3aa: CASSPGSTYNEQFF
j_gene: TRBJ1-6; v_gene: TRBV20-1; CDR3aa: CSARSRENSPLHF
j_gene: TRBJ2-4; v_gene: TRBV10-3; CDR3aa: CAISESGLLAGKLAKNIQYF
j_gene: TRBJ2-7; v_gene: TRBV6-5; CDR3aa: CASSYSLAGYEQYF
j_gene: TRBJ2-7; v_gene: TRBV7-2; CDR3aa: CASSTTYYEQYF
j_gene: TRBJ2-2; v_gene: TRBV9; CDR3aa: CASSEGLATTGELFF
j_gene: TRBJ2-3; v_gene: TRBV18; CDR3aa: CASSPGTSLYTAQYF
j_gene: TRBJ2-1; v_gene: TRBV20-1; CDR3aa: CSARAASGSSYNEQFF
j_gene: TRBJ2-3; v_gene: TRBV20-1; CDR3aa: CSARAERGHTDTQYF
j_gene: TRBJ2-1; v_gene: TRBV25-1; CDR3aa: CASSEAGTVNNEQFF
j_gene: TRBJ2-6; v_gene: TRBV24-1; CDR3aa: CATSDSRRAGANVLTF
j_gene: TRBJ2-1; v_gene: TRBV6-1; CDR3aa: CASSESWADDEQFF
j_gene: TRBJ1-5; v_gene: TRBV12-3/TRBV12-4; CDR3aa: CASSPGRLSNQPQHF
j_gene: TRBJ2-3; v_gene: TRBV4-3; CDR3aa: CASSQASRADLSTDTQYF
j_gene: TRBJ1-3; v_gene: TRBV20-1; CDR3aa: CSARRTASGNTIYF
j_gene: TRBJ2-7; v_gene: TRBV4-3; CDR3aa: CASSQDLIQGYEQYF